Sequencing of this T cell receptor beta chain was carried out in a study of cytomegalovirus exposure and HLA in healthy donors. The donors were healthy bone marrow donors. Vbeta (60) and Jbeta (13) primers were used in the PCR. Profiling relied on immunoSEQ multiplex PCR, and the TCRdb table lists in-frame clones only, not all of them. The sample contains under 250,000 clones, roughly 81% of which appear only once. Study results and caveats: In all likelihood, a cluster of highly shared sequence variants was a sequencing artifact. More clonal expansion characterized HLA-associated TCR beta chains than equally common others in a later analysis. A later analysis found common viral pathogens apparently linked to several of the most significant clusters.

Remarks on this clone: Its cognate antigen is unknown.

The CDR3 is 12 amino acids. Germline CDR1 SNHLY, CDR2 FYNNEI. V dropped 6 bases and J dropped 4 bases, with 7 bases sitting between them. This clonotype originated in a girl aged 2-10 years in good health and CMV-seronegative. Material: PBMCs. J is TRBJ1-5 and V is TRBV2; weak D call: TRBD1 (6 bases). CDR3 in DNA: TGTGCCAGCAGGGGGACAAATCAGCCCCAGCATTTT. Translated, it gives CASRGTNQPQHF.